Listed here are 2 T cell receptor beta chains from one sample, sequenced in a study of siplizumab effects on memory and regulatory T cells. Repertoires were generated with immunoSEQ multiplex PCR, while TCRdb's copy carries only in-frame clones and drops some. The sample holds about 27,000 clones; roughly 82% are singletons and the top ten take about 25%. What was sequenced was memory CD4+ T cells sorted from blood. The receptors stem from a human donor in good health.

The chain links TRBV5-4 to TRBJ1-5; 8 bases map to TRBD1. Germline values: CDR1 SGHNT, CDR2 YYREEE (reference sequence). This CDR3 contains 16 residues. Germline trimming cut 0 bases from V and 0 bases from J; bases unmatched to any gene: 2. For the CDR3, the DNA is TGTGCCAGCAGCTTGGGGGGACAGGTTAGCAATCAGCCCCAGCATTTT. Its translation: CASSLGGQVSNQPQHF. Full variable domain (remainder filled in from reference TRBV5-4 and TRBJ1-5): ETGVTQSPTHLIKTRGQQVTLRCSSQSGHNTVSWYQQALGQGPQFIFQYYREEENGRGNFPPRFSGLQFPNYSSELNVNALELDDSALYLCASSLGGQVSNQPQHFGDGTRLSIL.

The chain is built from TRBV6-6 and TRBJ2-1; D is perhaps TRBD2 (6 bases). The CDR3 covers 16 residues. Germline loops: CDR1 MNHNY, CDR2 SVGAGI (reference sequence). Between the trimmed V and J ends, which lost 7 bases and 4 bases, there was a span of 20 bases. CDR3 nucleotide sequence: TGTGCCAGCATCATGGGGGGAGAGGCTACTTACAATGAGCAGTTCTTC. Its translation: CASIMGGEATYNEQFF.